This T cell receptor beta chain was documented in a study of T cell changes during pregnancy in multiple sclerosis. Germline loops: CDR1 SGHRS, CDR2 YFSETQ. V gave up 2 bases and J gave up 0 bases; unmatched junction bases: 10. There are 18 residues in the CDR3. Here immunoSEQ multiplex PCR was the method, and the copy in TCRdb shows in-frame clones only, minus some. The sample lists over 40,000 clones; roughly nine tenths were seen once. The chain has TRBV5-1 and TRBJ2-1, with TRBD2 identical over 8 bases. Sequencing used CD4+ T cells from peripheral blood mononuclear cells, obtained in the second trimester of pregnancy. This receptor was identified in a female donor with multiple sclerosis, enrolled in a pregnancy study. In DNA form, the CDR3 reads TGCGCCAGCAGCTTAACATTCTCGGGGGGGAGCTCCTACAATGAGCAGTTCTTC. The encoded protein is CASSLTFSGGSSYNEQFF.